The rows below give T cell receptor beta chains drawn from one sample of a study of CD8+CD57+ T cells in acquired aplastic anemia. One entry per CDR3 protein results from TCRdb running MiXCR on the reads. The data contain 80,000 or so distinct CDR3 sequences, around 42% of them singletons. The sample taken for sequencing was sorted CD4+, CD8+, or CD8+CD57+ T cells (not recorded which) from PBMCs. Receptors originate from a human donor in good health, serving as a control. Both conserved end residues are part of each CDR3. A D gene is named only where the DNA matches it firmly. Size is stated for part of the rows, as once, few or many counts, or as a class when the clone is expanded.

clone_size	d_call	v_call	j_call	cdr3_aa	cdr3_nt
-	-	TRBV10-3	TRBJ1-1	CAISESTGLNTEAFF	TGTGCCATCAGTGAGTCAACCGGCCTGAACACTGAAGCTTTCTTT
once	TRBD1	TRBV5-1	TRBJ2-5	CASRGQGHPETQYF	TGTGCCAGCAGGGGACAGGGTCACCCTGAGACCCAGTACTTC
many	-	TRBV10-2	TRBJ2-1	CASSDYRDSNRNEQFF	TGCGCCAGCAGTGATTACCGGGACTCCAATCGCAATGAGCAGTTCTTC
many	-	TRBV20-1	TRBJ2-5	CSARDLTSLETQYF	TGCAGTGCTAGAGATTTGACTAGTCTAGAGACCCAGTACTTC
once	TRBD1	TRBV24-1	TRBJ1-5	CATSDRQGQETQHF	TGTGCCACCAGTGATCGACAGGGACAAGAGACCCAGCATTTT
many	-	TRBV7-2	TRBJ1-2	CASTTWRNRSYGYTF	TGTGCCAGCACTACTTGGAGAAATCGGTCCTATGGCTACACCTTC
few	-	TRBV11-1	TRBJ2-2	CASRPPVGPSAGELFF	TGTGCCAGCAGACCTCCCGTGGGGCCGAGCGCCGGGGAGCTGTTTTTT
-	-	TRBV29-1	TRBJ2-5	CSVEVRGQETQYF	TGCAGCGTTGAGGTCCGGGGTCAAGAGACCCAGTACTTC
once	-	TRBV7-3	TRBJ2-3	CASSLRPGDTQYF	TGTGCCAGCAGTTTACGCCCAGGGGATACGCAGTATTTT
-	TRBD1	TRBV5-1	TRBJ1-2	CASVGTGDDGYTF	TGCGCCAGCGTCGGGACAGGGGACGACGGCTACACCTTC
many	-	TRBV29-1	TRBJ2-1	CSVESYNEQFF	TGCAGCGTTGAGTCCTACAATGAGCAGTTCTTC
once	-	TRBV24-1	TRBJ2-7	CATRIYRADEQYF	TGTGCCACCAGGATTTACAGGGCCGACGAGCAGTACTTC
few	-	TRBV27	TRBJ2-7	CASSPGLTYEQYF	TGTGCCAGCAGTCCGGGGTTGACATACGAGCAGTACTTC
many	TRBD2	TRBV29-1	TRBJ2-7	CSVRLADSYEQYF	TGCAGCGTTAGACTAGCTGATTCCTACGAGCAGTACTTC
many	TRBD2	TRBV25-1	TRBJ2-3	CASSLGLAGISTDTQYF	TGTGCCAGCAGCCTCGGACTAGCGGGGATTAGCACAGATACGCAGTATTTT
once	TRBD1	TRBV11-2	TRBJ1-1	CASSFSGTGGTNTEAFF	TGTGCTAGCAGCTTTTCCGGGACAGGGGGGACGAACACTGAAGCTTTCTTT
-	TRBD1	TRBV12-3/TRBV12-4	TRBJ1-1	CASSLAGTGGWNTEAFF	TGTGCCAGCAGTCTAGCCGGGACAGGGGGTTGGAACACTGAAGCTTTCTTT
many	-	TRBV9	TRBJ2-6	CASSVAGANVLTF	TGTGCCAGCAGCGTGGCTGGGGCCAACGTCCTGACTTTC
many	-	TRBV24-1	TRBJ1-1	CATRAGFGTEAFF	TGTGCCACCAGAGCAGGGTTTGGCACTGAAGCTTTCTTT
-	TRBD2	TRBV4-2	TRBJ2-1	CASSQNGGSRVNEQFF	TGTGCCAGCAGCCAAAACGGCGGGAGTAGAGTAAATGAGCAGTTCTTC
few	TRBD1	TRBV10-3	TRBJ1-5	CAIRAGQSINQPQHF	TGTGCCATCAGGGCGGGACAGAGTATCAATCAGCCCCAGCATTTT
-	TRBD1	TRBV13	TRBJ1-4	CASSYQGAAEKLFF	TGTGCCAGCAGCTACCAGGGGGCTGCTGAAAAACTGTTTTTT
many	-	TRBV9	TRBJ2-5	CASSPEGGRETQYF	TGTGCCAGCAGCCCGGAAGGGGGGAGGGAGACCCAGTACTTC
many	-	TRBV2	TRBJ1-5	CASSTGSINQPQHF	TGTGCCAGCAGTACCGGGAGTATCAATCAGCCCCAGCATTTT
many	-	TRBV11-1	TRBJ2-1	CASSYAVQGPYNEQFF	TGTGCCAGCAGTTACGCGGTGCAGGGTCCATACAATGAGCAGTTCTTC
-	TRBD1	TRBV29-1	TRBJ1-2	CSAGTGGLKNYGYTF	TGCAGCGCCGGGACAGGAGGTTTGAAGAACTATGGCTACACCTTC
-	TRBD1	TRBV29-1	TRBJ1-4	CSARTGINEKLFF	TGCAGCGCTAGGACAGGGATTAATGAAAAACTGTTTTTT
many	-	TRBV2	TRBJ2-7	CASKIGGGDYEQYF	TGTGCCAGCAAGATAGGAGGGGGGGATTACGAGCAGTACTTC
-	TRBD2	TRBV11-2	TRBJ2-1	CASSLSGGGGNNEQFF	TGTGCCAGCAGCTTGAGTGGCGGGGGTGGTAACAATGAGCAGTTCTTC
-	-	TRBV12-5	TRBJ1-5	CASGFPSYSNQPQHF	TGTGCTAGTGGCTTCCCATCTTATAGCAATCAGCCCCAGCATTTT
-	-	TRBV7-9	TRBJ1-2	CASSPGPGYGYTF	TGTGCCAGCAGCCCGGGTCCGGGTTATGGCTACACCTTC
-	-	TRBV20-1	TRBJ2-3	CSAHGRHREDTQYF	TGCAGTGCTCATGGTAGACACCGAGAGGATACGCAGTATTTT
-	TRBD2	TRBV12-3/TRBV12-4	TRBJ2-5	CASRRDYGIQETQYF	TGTGCCAGCAGAAGGGACTATGGGATCCAAGAGACCCAGTACTTC
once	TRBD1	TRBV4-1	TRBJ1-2	CASSQTGAYGYTF	TGCGCCAGCAGCCAAACAGGGGCCTATGGCTACACCTTC
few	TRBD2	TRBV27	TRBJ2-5	CASSPLGGETQYF	TGTGCCAGCAGTCCGTTGGGGGGGGAGACCCAGTACTTC
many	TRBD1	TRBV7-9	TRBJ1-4	CASSSGTGNEKLFF	TGTGCCAGCAGCTCCGGGACAGGAAATGAAAAACTGTTTTTT
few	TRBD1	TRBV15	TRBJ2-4	CATSSGTGGAGNIQYF	TGTGCCACCAGCAGCGGAACAGGGGGCGCGGGAAACATTCAGTACTTC
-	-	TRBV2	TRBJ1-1	CASSIILAGVTEAFF	TGTGCCAGCAGTATCATACTCGCAGGGGTGACTGAAGCTTTCTTT
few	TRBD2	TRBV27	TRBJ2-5	CASSFLRGQETQYF	TGTGCCAGCAGTTTCCTGCGGGGGCAAGAGACCCAGTACTTC
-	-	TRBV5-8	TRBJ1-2	CASSGRAPGYYGYTF	TGTGCCAGTAGCGGGAGGGCGCCGGGGTACTATGGCTACACCTTC
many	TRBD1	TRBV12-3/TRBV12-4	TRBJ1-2	CASSLGTGAVEGYTF	TGTGCCAGCAGTTTAGGGACAGGGGCGGTCGAGGGCTACACCTTC
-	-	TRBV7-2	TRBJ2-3	CASSPATQSQYF	TGTGCCAGCAGCCCCGCGACTCAATCACAGTATTTT
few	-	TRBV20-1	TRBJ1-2	CSASSPEAYGYTF	TGCAGTGCTAGCAGCCCCGAGGCCTATGGCTACACCTTC
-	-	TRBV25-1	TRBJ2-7	CASRQQVGGYEQYF	TGTGCCAGCAGACAACAGGTTGGGGGCTACGAGCAGTACTTC
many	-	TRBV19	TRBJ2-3	CASSIEAVHSDTQYF	TGTGCCAGTAGTATTGAGGCAGTCCATTCAGATACGCAGTATTTT